This T cell receptor beta chain was recorded in a study of blood T cell repertoires in COVID-19. Across the whole study: Spain, Italy and the United States supplied samples that represented acute and convalescent COVID-19. PBMCs, B-cell-depleted T cells, or T cells were the source of the cDNA or gDNA that made up the material.

V shed 0 bases, J shed 6 bases, and the junction held 4 bases outside the gene matches. CDR3 size: 14 residues. Germline values: CDR1 LGHDT, CDR2 YNNKEL (reference sequence). As originally analysed: Amplification of reference gene primers provided the estimated nucleated cell counts. The data were produced by immunoSEQ multiplex PCR, yet TCRdb's version contains in-frame clones alone and is incomplete. Clone size and the V and J calls come from that table; the DNA yielded D and trimming. The table shows fewer than 100,000 clones, with around 80% occurring only once. This clonotype was obtained from a man in his 70s with acute or convalescent COVID-19. The rearrangement joins TRBV3-1 (or the pseudogene TRBV3-2) to TRBJ2-5, with 7 bases lining up with TRBD2. Sample: peripheral blood. CDR3 bases: TGTGCCAGCAGCCAAGAATCGGGGGGAAAGACCCAGTACTTC. Translated: CASSQESGGKTQYF.